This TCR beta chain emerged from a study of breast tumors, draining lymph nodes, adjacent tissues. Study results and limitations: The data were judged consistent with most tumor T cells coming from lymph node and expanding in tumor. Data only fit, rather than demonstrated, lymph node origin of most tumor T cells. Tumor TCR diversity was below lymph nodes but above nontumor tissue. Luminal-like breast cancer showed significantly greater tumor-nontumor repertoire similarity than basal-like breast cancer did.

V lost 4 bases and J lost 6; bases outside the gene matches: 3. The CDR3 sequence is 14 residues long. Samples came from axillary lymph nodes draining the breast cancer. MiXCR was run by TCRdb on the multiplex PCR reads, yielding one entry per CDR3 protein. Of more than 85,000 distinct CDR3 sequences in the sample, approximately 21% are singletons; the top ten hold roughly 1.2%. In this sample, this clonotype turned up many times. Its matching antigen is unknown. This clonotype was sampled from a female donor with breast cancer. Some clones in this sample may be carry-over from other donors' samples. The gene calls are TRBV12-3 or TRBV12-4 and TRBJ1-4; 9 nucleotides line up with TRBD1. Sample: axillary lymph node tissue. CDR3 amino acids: CASSSGQGDEKLFF. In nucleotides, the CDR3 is TGTGCCAGCAGTTCGGGACAGGGAGATGAAAAACTGTTTTTT.